A single TCR beta chain is shown here with its context. Its antigen remains unidentified. There are 14 residues in the CDR3. Trimming stripped 0 bases from V and 2 bases from J, with 6 bases between. The germline V gene has CDR1 SGDLS and CDR2 YYNGEE. This sample was taken from a study of cytomegalovirus exposure and HLA in healthy donors. Overall study results and limits: Later analysis reportedly placed an Asian-associated ancestry cluster below the roughly 690-donor mean in N-insertions. Analysis was carried out at a later point, and it linked a missense DCLRE1C variant to TCR beta V- and J-gene trimming.

Both 60 Vbeta primers and 13 Jbeta primers went into the PCR. Libraries were prepared by immunoSEQ multiplex PCR; TCRdb keeps only in-frame clonotypes and omits some of them. The table has about 150,000 clones, roughly three quarters seen once. The V gene is TRBV9, the J gene TRBJ1-3, with D unresolved. The sample consisted of PBMCs. This sequence originates from a man aged 25 to 40 in good health and CMV-seronegative. The CDR3 region is CASSVGGTGNTIYF. In DNA form, the CDR3 reads TGTGCCAGCAGCGTAGGAGGGACTGGAAACACCATATATTTT.